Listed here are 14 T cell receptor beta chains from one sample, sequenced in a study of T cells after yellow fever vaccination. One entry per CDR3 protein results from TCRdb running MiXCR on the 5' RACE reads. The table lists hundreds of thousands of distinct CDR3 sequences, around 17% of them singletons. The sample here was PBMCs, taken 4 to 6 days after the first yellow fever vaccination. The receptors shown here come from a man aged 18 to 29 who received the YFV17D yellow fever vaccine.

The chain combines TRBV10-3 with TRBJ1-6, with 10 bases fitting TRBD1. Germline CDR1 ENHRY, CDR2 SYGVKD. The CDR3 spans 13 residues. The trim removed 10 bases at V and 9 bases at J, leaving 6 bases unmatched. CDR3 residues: CATERDRGSPLHF. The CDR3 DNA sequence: TGTGCCACCGAGCGGGACAGGGGTTCACCCCTCCACTTT.

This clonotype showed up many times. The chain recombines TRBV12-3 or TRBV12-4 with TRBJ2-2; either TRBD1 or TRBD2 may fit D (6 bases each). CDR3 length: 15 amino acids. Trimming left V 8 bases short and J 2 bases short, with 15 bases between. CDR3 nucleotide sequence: TGTGCCAGCGAATTGCGGGACATAAACACCGGGGAGCTGTTTTTT. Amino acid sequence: CASELRDINTGELFF.

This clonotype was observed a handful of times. CDR3 nucleotide sequence: TGCAGCGGATCGTCCGGGACACCTAATGAGCAGTTCTTC. Translating gives CSGSSGTPNEQFF. The chain has TRBV29-1 and TRBJ2-1; possibly TRBD1 for D (6 bases). CDR3 length equals 13 residues. Trimming took off 7 bases at V and 7 bases at J, with 17 bases between the two ends. Germline V gives CDR1 SQVTM, CDR2 ANQGSEA.

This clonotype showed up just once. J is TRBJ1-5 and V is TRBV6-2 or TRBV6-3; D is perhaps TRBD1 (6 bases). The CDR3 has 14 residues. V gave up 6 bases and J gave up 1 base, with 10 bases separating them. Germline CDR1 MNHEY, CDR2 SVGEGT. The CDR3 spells CASRPQGSNQPQHF. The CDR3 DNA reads TGTGCCAGCAGGCCACAGGGCAGCAATCAGCCCCAGCATTTT.

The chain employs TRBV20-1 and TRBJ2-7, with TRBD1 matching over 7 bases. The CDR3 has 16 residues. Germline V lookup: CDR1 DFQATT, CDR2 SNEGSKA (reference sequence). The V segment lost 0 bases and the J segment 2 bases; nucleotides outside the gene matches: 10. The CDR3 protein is CSARDTSTGVTYEQYF. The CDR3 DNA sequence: TGCAGTGCTAGAGATACCAGTACAGGGGTAACCTACGAGCAGTACTTC.

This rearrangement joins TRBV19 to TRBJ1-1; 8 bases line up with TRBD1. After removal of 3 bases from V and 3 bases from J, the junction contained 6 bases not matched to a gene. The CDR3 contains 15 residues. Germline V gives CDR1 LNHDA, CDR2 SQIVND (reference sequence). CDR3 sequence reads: CASSIRRGLYTEAFF. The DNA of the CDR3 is TGTGCCAGTAGTATTCGCAGGGGGCTGTACACTGAAGCTTTCTTT. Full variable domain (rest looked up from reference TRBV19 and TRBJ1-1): DGGITQSPKYLFRKEGQNVTLSCEQNLNHDAMYWYRQDPGQGLRLIYYSQIVNDFQKGDIAEGYSVSREKKESFPLTVTSAQKNPTAFYLCASSIRRGLYTEAFFGQGTRLTVV.

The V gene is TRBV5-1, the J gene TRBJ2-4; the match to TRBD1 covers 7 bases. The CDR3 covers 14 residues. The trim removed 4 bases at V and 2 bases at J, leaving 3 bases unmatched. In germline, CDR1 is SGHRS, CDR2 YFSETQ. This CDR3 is CASSMGQPKNIQYF. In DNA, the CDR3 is TGCGCCAGCAGCATGGGACAGCCCAAAAACATTCAGTACTTC.

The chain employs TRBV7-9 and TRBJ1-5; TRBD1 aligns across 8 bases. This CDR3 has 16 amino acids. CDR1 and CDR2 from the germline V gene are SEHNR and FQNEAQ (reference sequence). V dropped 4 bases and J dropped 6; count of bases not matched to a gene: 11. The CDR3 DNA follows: TGTGCCAGCAGCTCGCCCCGCGGACAGGGCAGTCAGCCCCAGCATTTT. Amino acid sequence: CASSSPRGQGSQPQHF.

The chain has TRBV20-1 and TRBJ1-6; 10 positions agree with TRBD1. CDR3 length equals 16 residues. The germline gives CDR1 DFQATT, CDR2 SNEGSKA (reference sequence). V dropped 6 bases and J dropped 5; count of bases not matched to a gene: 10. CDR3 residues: CSAYWDRGFNNSPLHF. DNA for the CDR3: TGCAGTGCCTACTGGGACAGGGGTTTTAATAATTCACCCCTCCACTTT.

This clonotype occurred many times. The CDR3 bases are TGTGCCAGTAGTATCAGGGTTAACAATGAGCAGTTCTTC. The encoded protein is CASSIRVNNEQFF. The chain is built from TRBV19 and TRBJ2-1; a possible D gene is TRBD1 (5 bases). V lost 3 bases and J 5 bases, leaving 8 bases between the germline ends. The CDR3 is made up of 13 amino acids. CDR1 is LNHDA, CDR2 SQIVND, per germline (reference sequence).

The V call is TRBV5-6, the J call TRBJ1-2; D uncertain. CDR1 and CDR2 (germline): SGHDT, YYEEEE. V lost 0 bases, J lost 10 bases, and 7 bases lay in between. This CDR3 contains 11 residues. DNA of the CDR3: TGTGCCAGCAGCTTGGAAGTAGACTACACCTTC. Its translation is CASSLEVDYTF. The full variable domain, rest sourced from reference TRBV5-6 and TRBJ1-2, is DAGVTQSPTHLIKTRGQQVTLRCSPKSGHDTVSWYQQALGQGPQFIFQYYEEEERQRGNFPDRFSGHQFPNYSSELNVNALLLGDSALYLCASSLEVDYTFGSGTRLTVV.

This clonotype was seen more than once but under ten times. CDR3 DNA sequence: TGTGCCACCAGCAGAGATCGGGGCAGACAAAATCAGCCCCAGCATTTT. Translation gives CATSRDRGRQNQPQHF. The chain carries TRBV15 and TRBJ1-5; D is possibly TRBD1 (5 bases). This CDR3 region has 16 residues. V was trimmed by 0 bases and J by 4 bases, leaving 13 bases between them. Looked up from germline, CDR1 is LNHNV and CDR2 is YYDKDF (reference sequence).

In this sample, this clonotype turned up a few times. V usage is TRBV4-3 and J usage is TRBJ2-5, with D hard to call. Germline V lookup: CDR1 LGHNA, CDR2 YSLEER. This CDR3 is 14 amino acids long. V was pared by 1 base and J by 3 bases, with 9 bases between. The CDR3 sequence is CASSQGSAEETQYF. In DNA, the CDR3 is TGCGCCAGCAGCCAAGGTTCGGCTGAAGAGACCCAGTACTTC.

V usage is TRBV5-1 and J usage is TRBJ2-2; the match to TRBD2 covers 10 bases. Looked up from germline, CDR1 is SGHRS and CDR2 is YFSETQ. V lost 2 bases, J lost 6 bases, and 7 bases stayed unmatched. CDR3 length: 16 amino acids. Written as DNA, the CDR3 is TGCGCCAGCAGCTTCCTAGCGGGGGAAGGTGCCGGGGAGCTGTTTTTT. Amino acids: CASSFLAGEGAGELFF. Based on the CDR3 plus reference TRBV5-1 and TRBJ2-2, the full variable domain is KAGVTQTPRYLIKTRGQQVTLSCSPISGHRSVSWYQQTPGQGLQFLFEYFSETQRNKGNFPGRFSGRQFSNSRSEMNVSTLELGDSALYLCASSFLAGEGAGELFFGEGSRLTVL.